The T cell receptor beta chain under discussion was sequenced for a study of shared clonotypes between healthy human individuals. Looked up from germline, CDR1 is MDHEN and CDR2 is SYDVKM. Trimming took off 7 bases at V and 0 bases at J, with 9 bases between the two ends. The CDR3 sequence is 13 residues long. The study separated CD4+ cells into CD45RA+ naive and CD45RA-negative memory subsets. Authors' analysis steps: Junction-only immunoSEQ data arrived without quality scores, meaning filtering differed. Libraries were prepared by immunoSEQ multiplex PCR; TCRdb keeps only in-frame clonotypes and omits some of them. V and J calls and clone size come straight from that table; D and trimming were deduced from the DNA. Among roughly 1 million clones listed, around 74% were seen once.

The sample taken for sequencing was memory CD4+ T cells sorted from blood. Stated subset: CD45RA-negative fraction. V is TRBV28 and J is TRBJ1-2, with D unclear. The TCR was taken from a man between 18 and 35 years old in good health. The CDR3 reads CASNPGSNYGYTF. In DNA form, the CDR3 reads TGTGCCAGCAACCCGGGTTCTAACTATGGCTACACCTTC.